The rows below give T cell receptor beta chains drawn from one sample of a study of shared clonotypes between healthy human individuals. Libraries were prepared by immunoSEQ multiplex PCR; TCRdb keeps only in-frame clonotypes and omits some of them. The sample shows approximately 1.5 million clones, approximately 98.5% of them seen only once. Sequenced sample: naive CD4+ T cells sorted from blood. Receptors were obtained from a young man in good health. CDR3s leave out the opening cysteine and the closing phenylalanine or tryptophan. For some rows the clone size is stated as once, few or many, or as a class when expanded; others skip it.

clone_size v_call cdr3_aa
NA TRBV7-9 ASSLGTAHSSGEQF
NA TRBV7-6 ASSLDDGNNQPQH
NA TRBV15 ATSEIEGRYS
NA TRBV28 ASRLTGGTEAF
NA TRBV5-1 ASSPGFRLAYEQY
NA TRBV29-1 SVWGIEFQISTDTQY
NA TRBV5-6 ASSLAPAGVVPGTQY
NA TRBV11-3 ASSWGRAAGELF
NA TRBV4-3 ASSQGSPNTGELF
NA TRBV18 ASSRSNEQF
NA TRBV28 ASSPPFGGGDTQY
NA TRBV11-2 ASSFWGSGIQETQY
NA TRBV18 ASSPLAGEQF
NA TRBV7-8 ASSLGTGEGDTQY
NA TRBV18 ASSPNSPGQPQH
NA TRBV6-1 ASSPRAVKPYEQY
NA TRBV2 ASSAQGRSGANVLT
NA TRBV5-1 ASSLGALNTGELF
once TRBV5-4 ASSLVRESEAF
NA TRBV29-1 SVDGSSGETQY
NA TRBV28 ASSFPGTRSGEKRGELF
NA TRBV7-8 ASSFGFGELF
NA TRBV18 ASSPWTQPSPGANVLT
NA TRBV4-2 ASSPVATNEKLF
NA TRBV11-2 ASSPVRGDTQY
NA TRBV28 ASRPGDRVNYGYT
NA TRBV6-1 ASRLAGAHEQY
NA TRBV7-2 ASSLNIAGGYYEQY
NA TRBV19 ASIPTGGSNQPQH
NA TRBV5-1 ASSLIHVGGRSYEQY
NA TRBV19 ASSMGGSSTDTQY
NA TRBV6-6 ASSLLAGDHEQY
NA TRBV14 ASSPDLSYTGRPSYSNQPQH
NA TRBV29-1 SVGGRATDTQY
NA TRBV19 ASSIAGYSTDTQY
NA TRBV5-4 ASSLTSYEQY
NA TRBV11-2 ASSFSAGVETQY
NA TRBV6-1 ASSEPGLQETQY
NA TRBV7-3 ASSPGTGNEQF
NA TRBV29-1 SVAETGDTEAF
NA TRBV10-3 AISEGSGRLTDTQY
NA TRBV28 ASLRDRVNSGANVLT